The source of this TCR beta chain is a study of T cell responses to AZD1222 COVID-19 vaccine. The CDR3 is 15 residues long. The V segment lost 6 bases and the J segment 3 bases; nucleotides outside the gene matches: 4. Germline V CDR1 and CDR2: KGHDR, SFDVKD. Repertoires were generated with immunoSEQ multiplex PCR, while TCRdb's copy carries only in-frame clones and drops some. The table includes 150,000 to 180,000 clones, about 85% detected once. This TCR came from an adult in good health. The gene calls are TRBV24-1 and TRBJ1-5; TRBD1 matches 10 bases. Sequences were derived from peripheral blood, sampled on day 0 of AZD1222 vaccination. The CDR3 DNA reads TGTGCCACCAGTCCCGGGACAGGGGACAATCAGCCCCAGCATTTT. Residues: CATSPGTGDNQPQHF.